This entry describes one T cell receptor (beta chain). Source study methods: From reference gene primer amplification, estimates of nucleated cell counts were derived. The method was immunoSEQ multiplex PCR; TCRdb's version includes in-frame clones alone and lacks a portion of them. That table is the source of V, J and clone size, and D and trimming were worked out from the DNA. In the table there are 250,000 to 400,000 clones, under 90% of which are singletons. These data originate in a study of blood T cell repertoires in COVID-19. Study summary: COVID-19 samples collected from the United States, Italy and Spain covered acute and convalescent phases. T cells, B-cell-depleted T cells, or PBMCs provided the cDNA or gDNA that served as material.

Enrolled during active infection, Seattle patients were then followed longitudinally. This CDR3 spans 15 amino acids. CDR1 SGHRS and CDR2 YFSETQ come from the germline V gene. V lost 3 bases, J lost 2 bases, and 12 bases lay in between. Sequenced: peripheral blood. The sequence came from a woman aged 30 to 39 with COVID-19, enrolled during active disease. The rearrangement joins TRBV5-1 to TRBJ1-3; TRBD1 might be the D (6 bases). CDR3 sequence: CASSSDGTPGNTIYF. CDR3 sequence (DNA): TGCGCCAGCAGCTCGGACGGGACACCTGGAAACACCATATATTTT. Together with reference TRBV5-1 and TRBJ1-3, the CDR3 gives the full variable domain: KAGVTQTPRYLIKTRGQQVTLSCSPISGHRSVSWYQQTPGQGLQFLFEYFSETQRNKGNFPGRFSGRQFSNSRSEMNVSTLELGDSALYLCASSSDGTPGNTIYFGEGSWLTVV.